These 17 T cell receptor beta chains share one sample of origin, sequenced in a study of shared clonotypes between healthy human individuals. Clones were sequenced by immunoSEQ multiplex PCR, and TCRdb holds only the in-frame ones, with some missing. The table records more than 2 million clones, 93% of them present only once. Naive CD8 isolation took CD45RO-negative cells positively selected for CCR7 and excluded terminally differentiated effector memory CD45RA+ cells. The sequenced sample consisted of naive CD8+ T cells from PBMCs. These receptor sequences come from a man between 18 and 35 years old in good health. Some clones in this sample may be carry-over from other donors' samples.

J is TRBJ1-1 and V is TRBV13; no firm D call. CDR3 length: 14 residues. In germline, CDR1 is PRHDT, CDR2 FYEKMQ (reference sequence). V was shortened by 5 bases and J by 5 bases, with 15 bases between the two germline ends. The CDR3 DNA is TGTGCCAGCAGCCTCGGTGGTCGGATGACTGAAGCTTTCTTT. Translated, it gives CASSLGGRMTEAFF. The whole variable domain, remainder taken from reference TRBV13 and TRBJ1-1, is AAGVIQSPRHLIKEKRETATLKCYPIPRHDTVYWYQQGPGQDPQFLISFYEKMQSDKGSIPDRFSAQQFSDYHSELNMSSLELGDSALYFCASSLGGRMTEAFFGQGTRLTVV.

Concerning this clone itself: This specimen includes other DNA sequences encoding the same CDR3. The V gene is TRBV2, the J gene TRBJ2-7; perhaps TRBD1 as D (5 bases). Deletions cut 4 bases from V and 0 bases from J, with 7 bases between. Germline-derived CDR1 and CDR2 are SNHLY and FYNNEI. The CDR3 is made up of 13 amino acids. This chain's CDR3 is CASSADSSYEQYF. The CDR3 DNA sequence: TGTGCCAGCAGTGCAGACAGCTCCTACGAGCAGTACTTC.

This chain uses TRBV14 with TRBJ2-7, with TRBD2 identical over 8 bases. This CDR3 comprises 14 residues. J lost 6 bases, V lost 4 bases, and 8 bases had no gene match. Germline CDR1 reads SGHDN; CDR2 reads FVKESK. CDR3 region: CASSPGGLAGEQYF. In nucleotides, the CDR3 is TGTGCCAGCAGCCCCGGGGGGCTAGCGGGCGAGCAGTACTTC.

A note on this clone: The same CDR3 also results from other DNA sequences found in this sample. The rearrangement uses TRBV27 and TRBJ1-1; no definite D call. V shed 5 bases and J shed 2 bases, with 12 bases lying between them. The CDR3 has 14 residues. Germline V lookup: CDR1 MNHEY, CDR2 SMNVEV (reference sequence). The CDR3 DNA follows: TGTGCCAGCAGTCCAAGGACGGGAAACACTGAAGCTTTCTTT. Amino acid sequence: CASSPRTGNTEAFF.

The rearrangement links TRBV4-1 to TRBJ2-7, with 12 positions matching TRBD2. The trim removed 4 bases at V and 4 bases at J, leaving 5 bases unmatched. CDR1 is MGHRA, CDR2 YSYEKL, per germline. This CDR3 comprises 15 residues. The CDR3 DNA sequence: TGCGCCAGCAGCCCCCGGACTAGCGGGACTTACGAGCAGTACTTC. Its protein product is CASSPRTSGTYEQYF.

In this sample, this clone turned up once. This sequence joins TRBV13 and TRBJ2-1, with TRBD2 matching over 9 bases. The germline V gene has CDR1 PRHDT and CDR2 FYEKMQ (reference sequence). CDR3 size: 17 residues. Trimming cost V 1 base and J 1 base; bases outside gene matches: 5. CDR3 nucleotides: TGTGCCAGCAGCTTAGAGTATAGCGGGAGTTCCTACAATGAGCAGTTCTTC. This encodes CASSLEYSGSSYNEQFF.

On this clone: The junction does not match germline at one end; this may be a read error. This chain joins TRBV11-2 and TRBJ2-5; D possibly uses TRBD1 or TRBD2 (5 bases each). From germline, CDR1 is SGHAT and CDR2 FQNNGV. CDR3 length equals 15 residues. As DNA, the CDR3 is TGTGCCAGCAGCTGGGGCAGGGACCTCAGAGAGGCCCAGTACTTC. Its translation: CASSWGRDLREAQYF.

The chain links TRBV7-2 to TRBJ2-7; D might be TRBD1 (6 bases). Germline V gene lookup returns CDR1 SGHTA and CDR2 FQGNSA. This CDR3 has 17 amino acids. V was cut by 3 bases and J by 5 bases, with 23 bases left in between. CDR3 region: CASSLTWGPGTSHEQYF. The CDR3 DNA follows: TGTGCCAGCAGCTTGACTTGGGGACCCGGGACATCCCACGAGCAGTACTTC.

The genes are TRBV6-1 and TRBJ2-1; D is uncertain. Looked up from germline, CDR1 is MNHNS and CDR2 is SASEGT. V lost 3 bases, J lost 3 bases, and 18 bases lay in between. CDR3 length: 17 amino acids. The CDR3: CASSDFSLGLVYNEQFF. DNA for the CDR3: TGTGCCAGCAGTGATTTTAGCCTCGGCTTGGTCTACAATGAGCAGTTCTTC.

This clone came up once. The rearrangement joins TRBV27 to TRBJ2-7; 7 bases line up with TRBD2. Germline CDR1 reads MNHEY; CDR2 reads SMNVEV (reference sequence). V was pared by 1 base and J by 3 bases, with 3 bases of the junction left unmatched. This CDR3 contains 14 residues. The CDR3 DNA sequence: TGTGCCAGCAGTTTATGGCGGGGGAGCTACGAGCAGTACTTC. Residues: CASSLWRGSYEQYF.

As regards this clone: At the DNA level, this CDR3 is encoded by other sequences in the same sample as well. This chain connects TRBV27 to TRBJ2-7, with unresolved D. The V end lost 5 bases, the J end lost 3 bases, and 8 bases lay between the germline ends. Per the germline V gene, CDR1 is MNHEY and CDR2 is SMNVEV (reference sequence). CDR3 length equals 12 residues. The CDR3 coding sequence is TGTGCCAGCAGTGCCGGCGGCTACGAGCAGTACTTC. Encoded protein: CASSAGGYEQYF.

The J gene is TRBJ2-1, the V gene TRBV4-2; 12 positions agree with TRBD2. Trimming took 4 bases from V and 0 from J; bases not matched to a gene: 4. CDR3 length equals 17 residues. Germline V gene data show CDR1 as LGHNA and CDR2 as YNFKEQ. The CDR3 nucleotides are TGTGCCAGCAGCCTACGACTAGCGGGAGTCTCCTACAATGAGCAGTTCTTC. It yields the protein CASSLRLAGVSYNEQFF.

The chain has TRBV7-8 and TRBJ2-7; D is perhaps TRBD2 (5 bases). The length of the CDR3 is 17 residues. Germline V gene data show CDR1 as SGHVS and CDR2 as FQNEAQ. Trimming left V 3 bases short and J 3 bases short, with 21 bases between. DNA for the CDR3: TGTGCCAGCAGCTTGGCTGGGTCCCGAGGGTACCTCTACGAGCAGTACTTC. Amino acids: CASSLAGSRGYLYEQYF.

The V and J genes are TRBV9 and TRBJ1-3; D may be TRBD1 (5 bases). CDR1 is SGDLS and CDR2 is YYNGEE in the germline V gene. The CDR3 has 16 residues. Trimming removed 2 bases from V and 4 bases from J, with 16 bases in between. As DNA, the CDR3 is TGTGCCAGCAGCGTTGGGACCTCTGGAGCAGGAAACACCATATATTTT. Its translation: CASSVGTSGAGNTIYF.

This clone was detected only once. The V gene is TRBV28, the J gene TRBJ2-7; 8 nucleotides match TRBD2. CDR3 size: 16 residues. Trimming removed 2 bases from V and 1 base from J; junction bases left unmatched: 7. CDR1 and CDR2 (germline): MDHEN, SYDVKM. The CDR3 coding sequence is TGTGCCAGCAGTTTACGGCGGGAGGCTAATTCCTACGAGCAGTACTTC. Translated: CASSLRREANSYEQYF.

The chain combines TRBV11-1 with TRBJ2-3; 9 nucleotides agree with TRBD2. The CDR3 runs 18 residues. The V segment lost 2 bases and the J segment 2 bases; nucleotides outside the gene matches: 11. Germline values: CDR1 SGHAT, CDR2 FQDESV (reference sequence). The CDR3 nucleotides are TGTGCCAGCAGCTTATGGTCTAGCGGGAACCTCCACACAGATACGCAGTATTTT. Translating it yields CASSLWSSGNLHTDTQYF.

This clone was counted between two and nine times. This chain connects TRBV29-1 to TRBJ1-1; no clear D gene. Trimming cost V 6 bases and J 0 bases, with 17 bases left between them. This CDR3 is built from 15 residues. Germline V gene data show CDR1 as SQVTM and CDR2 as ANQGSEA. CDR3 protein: CSVALSLPLNTEAFF. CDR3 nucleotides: TGCAGCGTCGCGTTGAGCCTCCCCCTGAACACTGAAGCTTTCTTT.